This TCR beta chain was sequenced for a study of vaccination and CD4 T cells after COVID-19. Overall study: Control cultures, each given a CEFX pool, an HIV-1 Nef pool, or no peptide, were included.

Indicated treatment: roughly 10-day PBMC culture with coronavirus spike peptide pools or control peptides (ViraFEST assay). The CDR3 sequence is 14 residues long. From germline, CDR1 is DFQATT and CDR2 SNEGSKA (reference sequence). Trimming removed 0 bases from V and 6 bases from J; junction bases left unmatched: 0. At the Johns Hopkins FTIC core, DNA taken from cultured CD4+ T cells was sequenced by way of the Oncomine TCR Beta short-read assay. Genomic DNA extraction was carried out from cultured CD4+ T cells. TCRdb analysed the PCR reads with MiXCR anew, one entry per CDR3 protein. This table holds 4,700 or so distinct CDR3 sequences, roughly a fifth found once. As concerns this clonotype: Antigen unknown.

The source of this sequence is a human donor who had recovered from COVID-19. The sample consisted of CD4+ T cells from blood, cultured in vitro. This chain connects TRBV20-1 to TRBJ1-6, with 9 bases fitting TRBD1. The CDR3 nucleotides are TGCAGTGCTAGAGAGGGACAGGGTAATTCACCCCTCCACTTT. Translated: CSAREGQGNSPLHF.